This TCR beta chain came from a study of blood T cells in healthy people across ages. General study findings and limits: Relative to aged donors, long-lived donors carried more naive CD4+ cells and displayed higher diversity. As naive T cell percentage varied, TCR beta diversity correlated strongly with it.

A minimum of 6.5 million PBMCs was isolated per sample. Primed by a sample-barcoded 5' primer and a J-beta primer mix, a second PCR proceeded for about 6 to 12 cycles. Each TCR beta cDNA got a 12-nucleotide random molecular identifier. TCRdb passed the 5' RACE reads through MiXCR, listing each CDR3 protein once. The repertoire consists of about 830,000 distinct CDR3 sequences, with less than 80% occurring once and the leading ten covering 28%. On this clonotype itself: Antigen: not known.

Germline V gene lookup returns CDR1 MNHEY and CDR2 SMNVEV (reference sequence). J lost 3 bases, V lost 0 bases, and 2 bases had no gene match. The CDR3 has 14 residues. Sequencing input: blood. This chain uses TRBV27 with TRBJ2-7, with TRBD2 matching over 7 bases. The receptor comes from a man in his thirties or forties in good health. Written as DNA, the CDR3 is TGTGCCAGCAGTTTATCTCCTAGCGGCTACGAGCAGTACTTC. This sequence encodes CASSLSPSGYEQYF.